A selection of T cell receptor beta chains follows, all from one sample in a study of T-cell memory formation after mild COVID-19. Via MiXCR, TCRdb re-called the 5' RACE reads, giving one row per CDR3 protein. The sample contains 270,000 or so distinct CDR3 sequences, over 15% of which appear only once. The sample consisted of PBMCs or a T cell subset sorted from them (not recorded which). The receptors derive from a man aged 18 to 29 who had mild COVID-19 (a few samples of this study predate the infection). Cell type and time point are not known. Each CDR3 is given with its conserved first and last residue. D genes are given only for firm matches. The size field is filled for only some rows; it gives once, few, many or a size class.

J | V | D | size | CDR3 | DNA
TRBJ1-1 | TRBV5-1 | TRBD1 | NA | CASSPTTGAVTEAFF | TGCGCCAGCAGCCCAACGACAGGGGCGGTCACTGAAGCTTTCTTT
TRBJ2-7 | TRBV29-1 | TRBD1 | few | CSAQDREGGYEQYF | TGCAGCGCCCAAGACAGGGAAGGGGGCTACGAGCAGTACTTC
TRBJ2-5 | TRBV6-5 | NA | few | CASSEDSQETQYF | TGTGCCAGCAGCGAGGACAGCCAAGAGACCCAGTACTTC
TRBJ2-5 | TRBV20-1 | TRBD2 | NA | CSARDLAAGGPQYF | TGCAGTGCTAGAGATTTAGCAGCGGGGGGGCCCCAGTACTTC
TRBJ2-4 | TRBV6-5 | TRBD2 | few | CASSAVIAGGGNIQYF | TGTGCCAGCAGTGCTGTTATAGCGGGGGGAGGAAACATTCAGTACTTC
TRBJ1-4 | TRBV7-9 | NA | few | CASSSPGTGREKLFF | TGTGCCAGCAGCTCACCCGGGACGGGAAGGGAAAAACTGTTTTTT
TRBJ2-7 | TRBV5-1 | TRBD1 | NA | CASSPPGQGWEQYF | TGCGCCAGCAGCCCACCGGGACAGGGTTGGGAGCAGTACTTC
TRBJ1-5 | TRBV3-1 | NA | NA | CASSHPGGNQPQHF | TGTGCCAGCAGCCACCCAGGGGGCAATCAGCCCCAGCATTTT
TRBJ2-4 | TRBV4-3 | NA | few | CASSQDGASKNIQYF | TGCGCCAGCAGCCAAGATGGGGCATCCAAAAACATTCAGTACTTC
TRBJ1-2 | TRBV5-1 | NA | few | CASSSGDNYGYTF | TGCGCCAGCAGCTCAGGGGATAACTATGGCTACACCTTC
TRBJ1-1 | TRBV11-2 | NA | many | CASSSNGGGTEAFF | TGTGCCAGCAGCTCAAACGGGGGGGGCACTGAAGCTTTCTTT
TRBJ2-5 | TRBV20-1 | TRBD2 | many | CSARDWTSGGGETQYF | TGCAGTGCTAGAGATTGGACTAGCGGGGGAGGAGAGACCCAGTACTTC
TRBJ2-1 | TRBV5-4 | TRBD1 | few | CASSMGQSSYNEQFF | TGTGCCAGCAGTATGGGACAGAGCTCCTACAATGAGCAGTTCTTC
TRBJ1-1 | TRBV5-1 | NA | NA | CASSSIQGFPEAFF | TGCGCCAGCAGTTCAATCCAGGGATTCCCTGAAGCTTTCTTT
TRBJ2-1 | TRBV27 | NA | NA | CASREAGVGNEQFF | TGTGCCAGCAGGGAGGCAGGGGTCGGGAATGAGCAGTTCTTC
TRBJ2-5 | TRBV6-2/TRBV6-3 | NA | many | CASSYSGTTGTQYF | TGTGCCAGCAGTTACTCCGGGACAACAGGGACCCAGTACTTC
TRBJ2-4 | TRBV5-1 | TRBD2 | few | CASSLELAGETTNIQYF | TGCGCCAGCAGCTTGGAACTAGCGGGGGAAACGACTAACATTCAGTACTTC
TRBJ2-1 | TRBV5-1 | TRBD1 | NA | CASSWLGQHNEQFF | TGCGCCAGCAGCTGGTTGGGACAGCACAATGAGCAGTTCTTC
TRBJ2-1 | TRBV3-1 | NA | few | CASSQDPSGRSSYNEQFF | TGTGCCAGCAGCCAAGACCCCTCGGGGCGCAGCTCCTACAATGAGCAGTTCTTC
TRBJ2-2 | TRBV5-1 | NA | many | CASSGALVDGELFF | TGCGCCAGCAGCGGAGCGTTGGTGGACGGGGAGCTGTTTTTT
TRBJ2-1 | TRBV5-1 | TRBD2 | NA | CASRPGLADEQFF | TGCGCCAGCAGACCGGGACTAGCGGATGAGCAGTTCTTC
TRBJ1-6 | TRBV6-2/TRBV6-3 | NA | NA | CASSPPPGRRRNSPLHF | TGTGCCAGCAGCCCCCCACCAGGCAGGCGACGTAATTCACCCCTCCACTTT
TRBJ1-1 | TRBV29-1 | TRBD1 | many | CSVDTGEDTEAFF | TGCAGCGTTGATACAGGGGAGGACACTGAAGCTTTCTTT
TRBJ2-5 | TRBV4-3 | TRBD1 | NA | CASSQDNPGQGETQYF | TGCGCCAGCAGCCAGGACAACCCGGGACAGGGGGAGACCCAGTACTTC
TRBJ2-7 | TRBV29-1 | TRBD1 | few | CSACRTGLDEQYF | TGCAGCGCCTGCCGGACAGGGCTTGACGAGCAGTACTTC
TRBJ2-5 | TRBV4-1 | NA | few | CASSQFGQQQETQYF | TGCGCCAGCAGCCAGTTTGGACAGCAACAAGAGACCCAGTACTTC
TRBJ2-3 | TRBV5-1 | NA | few | CASSPQAAGGDTQYF | TGCGCCAGCAGCCCCCAGGCGGCAGGGGGGGATACGCAGTATTTT
TRBJ2-7 | TRBV11-2 | NA | NA | CASSRRRIYEQYF | TGTGCCAGCAGCCGCAGGAGGATCTACGAGCAGTACTTC
TRBJ2-5 | TRBV6-5 | TRBD1 | few | CASSIRGRQETQYF | TGTGCCAGCAGCATCAGGGGGCGTCAAGAGACCCAGTACTTC
TRBJ2-3 | TRBV6-2/TRBV6-3 | NA | NA | CASSATPDTQYF | TGTGCCAGCAGTGCGACACCAGATACGCAGTATTTT
TRBJ2-1 | TRBV7-2 | TRBD2 | NA | CASSFPGTRFYEQFF | TGTGCCAGCAGCTTCCCCGGGACTAGGTTCTATGAGCAGTTCTTC
TRBJ1-3 | TRBV4-3 | NA | few | CASSQASAGNTIYF | TGCGCCAGCAGCCAAGCTTCGGCCGGAAACACCATATATTTT
TRBJ2-1 | TRBV6-5 | TRBD1 | NA | CASRPGDSRATEQFF | TGTGCCAGCAGACCCGGGGACAGCCGGGCCACGGAGCAGTTCTTC
TRBJ2-1 | TRBV29-1 | TRBD2 | few | CSVDRTSGFSEQFF | TGCAGCGTTGATAGGACTAGCGGTTTCTCTGAGCAGTTCTTC